Following are 21 T cell receptor beta chains from one sample sequenced in a study of blood T cell repertoires in COVID-19. Here immunoSEQ multiplex PCR was the method, and the copy in TCRdb shows in-frame clones only, minus some. Among roughly 300,000 clones listed, 83% were seen once. The sequenced material came from peripheral blood. These receptors were collected from a woman aged 50 to 65 who had recovered from COVID-19.

The rearrangement uses TRBV12-3 or TRBV12-4 and TRBJ1-5; D not resolved. The V end was cut by 0 bases, the J end by 10 bases, with 10 bases between. This CDR3 spans 13 amino acids. The CDR3 sequence: CASSLAPPGPQHF. CDR3 DNA: TGTGCCAGCAGTTTAGCGCCCCCCGGTCCCCAGCATTTT.

This clone was counted only a few times. The genes are TRBV29-1 and TRBJ1-5, with 7 bases that match TRBD1. The ends lost 4 bases at V and 3 bases at J; junction bases unmatched: 6. CDR3 length equals 14 residues. Germline CDR1 is SQVTM and CDR2 is ANQGSEA. CDR3 nucleotides: TGCAGCGTTGGGGGGACAGACCACAATCAGCCCCAGCATTTT. It encodes CSVGGTDHNQPQHF.

This sequence joins TRBV7-9 and TRBJ2-1; a possible D gene is TRBD1 (6 bases). The V gene's germline CDR1 is SEHNR and CDR2 FQNEAQ (reference sequence). The CDR3 consists of 14 residues. V lost 4 bases, J lost 5 bases, and 12 bases lay in between. CDR3 DNA: TGTGCCAGCAGCTCCCACAGGGTGGACAATGAGCAGTTCTTC. Its protein is CASSSHRVDNEQFF.

The chain has TRBV6-4 and TRBJ1-5; D gene unclear. The CDR3 has 16 amino acids. Looked up from germline, CDR1 is MRHNA and CDR2 is SNTAGT. The ends were cut back, 0 bases at V and 9 bases at J, with 18 bases in the middle. In DNA, the CDR3 is TGTGCCAGCAGTGACTCGATGTTGAGAGATGAGCGGCCCCAGCATTTT. Translating gives CASSDSMLRDERPQHF.

The chain uses TRBV6-2 or TRBV6-3 and TRBJ2-1; TRBD2 agrees at 7 bases. Germline V gene data show CDR1 as MNHEY and CDR2 as SVGEGT. Trimming cost V 6 bases and J 9 bases; bases outside gene matches: 17. The CDR3 spans 16 residues. Here the CDR3 DNA reads TGTGCCAGCAGCTCCTCTGGCTGGCGGGAGTGGTCTGAGCAGTTCTTC. This encodes CASSSSGWREWSEQFF.

This clone was seen a few times. V usage is TRBV5-4 and J usage is TRBJ2-2; 9 bases fit TRBD2. The length of the CDR3 is 16 residues. Trimming removed 4 bases from V and 6 bases from J; junction bases left unmatched: 10. Per germline, CDR1 SGHNT and CDR2 YYREEE (reference sequence). The CDR3 here is CASSPRGGREAGELFF. CDR3 DNA: TGTGCCAGCAGCCCCCGGGGCGGGAGGGAAGCCGGGGAGCTGTTTTTT.

This clone was seen just once. This rearrangement joins TRBV18 to TRBJ1-4; D ambiguous. V dropped 8 bases and J dropped 2 bases, with 12 bases sitting between them. The CDR3 spans 14 residues. Germline CDR1 and CDR2: KGHSH and LQKENI. CDR3 in amino acids: CASATGSTNEKLFF. The CDR3 DNA reads as TGTGCCAGCGCAACGGGGAGCACTAATGAAAAACTGTTTTTT.

V gene TRBV28 combines with J gene TRBJ1-1; the D gene is possibly TRBD1 (5 bases). Germline V gene data show CDR1 as MDHEN and CDR2 as SYDVKM. The V gene lost 5 bases and the J gene lost 4 bases, with 14 bases spanning the gap. The CDR3 sequence is 14 residues long. The CDR3 sequence is CASSKGDLPTEAFF. CDR3 bases: TGTGCCAGCAGTAAAGGGGACTTGCCCACTGAAGCTTTCTTT.

The chain uses TRBV7-9 and TRBJ2-5; D perhaps matches TRBD1 (5 bases). Trimming shortened V by 0 bases and J by 2 bases, and 10 bases separated the two germline ends. Germline values: CDR1 SEHNR, CDR2 FQNEAQ (reference sequence). The CDR3 length is 15 residues. The CDR3 nucleotides read TGTGCCAGCAGCTTAGCCCACAGGATACAAGAGACCCAGTACTTC. This gives the protein CASSLAHRIQETQYF.

J is TRBJ2-5 and V is TRBV19; D may be TRBD1 (6 bases). Germline V gene sequence: CDR1 LNHDA, CDR2 SQIVND (reference sequence). CDR3 size: 16 residues. The V and J ends lost 3 bases and 1 base respectively, with 15 bases between them. CDR3 protein: CASSIYSGTPQETQYF. CDR3 in DNA: TGTGCCAGTAGTATTTATTCCGGGACACCCCAAGAGACCCAGTACTTC.

J is TRBJ1-1 and V is TRBV6-5; D unclear. The germline V gene encodes CDR1 MNHEY and CDR2 SVGAGI. V lost 0 bases and J lost 5, with 13 bases in between. This CDR3 spans 15 amino acids. The CDR3 DNA reads TGTGCCAGCAGTTACTCGATGGGGAGAGGGACTGAAGCTTTCTTT. It codes for CASSYSMGRGTEAFF.

V gene TRBV7-2 combines with J gene TRBJ2-2; 8 bases are shared with TRBD2. V was clipped by 1 base and J by 2 bases; unmatched bases: 6. Germline loops: CDR1 SGHTA, CDR2 FQGNSA. The CDR3 is 17 amino acids. The CDR3 here is CASSLGLSGANTGELFF. The CDR3 DNA reads TGTGCCAGCAGCTTAGGCCTTAGCGGGGCCAACACCGGGGAGCTGTTTTTT. Variable domain in full (rest from reference TRBV7-2 and TRBJ2-2): GAGVSQSPSNKVTEKGKDVELRCDPISGHTALYWYRQSLGQGLEFLIYFQGNSAPDKSGLPSDRFSAERTGGSVSTLTIQRTQQEDSAVYLCASSLGLSGANTGELFFGEGSRLTVL.

The chain's CDR3 is CASSYSLAGGWDTQYF. CDR3 in DNA: TGTGCCAGCAGTTACTCGCTAGCGGGGGGTTGGGATACGCAGTATTTT. The chain combines TRBV6-5 with TRBJ2-3; TRBD2 matches 11 bases. CDR1 and CDR2 (germline): MNHEY, SVGAGI. The ends lost 0 bases at V and 6 bases at J; junction bases unmatched: 5. This CDR3 has 16 residues.

The chain couples TRBV19 to TRBJ2-1, with 7 bases identical to TRBD1. Germline lookup yields CDR1 LNHDA and CDR2 SQIVND (reference sequence). Trimming at V came to 6 bases and at J to 2 bases, leaving 7 bases not matched to a gene. This CDR3 is built from 15 residues. In DNA form, the CDR3 reads TGTGCCAGTAGGACAGGGTTCGAGGCCTACAATGAGCAGTTCTTC. Translation gives CASRTGFEAYNEQFF.

This clone occurred once. CDR3 loop: CASSVLAGNEQFF. The DNA of the CDR3 is TGTGCCAGCAGTGTTCTAGCGGGCAATGAGCAGTTCTTC. The chain joins TRBV2 to TRBJ2-1; 8 nucleotides match TRBD2. Trimming removed 4 bases from V and 6 bases from J; junction bases left unmatched: 2. Germline CDR1 reads SNHLY; CDR2 reads FYNNEI. The CDR3 contains 13 residues.

The chain combines TRBV7-3 with TRBJ2-7; D perhaps matches TRBD1 (6 bases). The CDR3 has 15 residues. Trimming left V 2 bases short and J 2 bases short, with 13 bases between. Germline CDR1 and CDR2: SGHTA and FQGTGA. CDR3 amino acids: CASSLYPGATYEQYF. The CDR3 DNA sequence: TGTGCCAGCAGCTTATATCCAGGGGCTACCTACGAGCAGTACTTC.

Written as DNA, the CDR3 is TGTGCCAGCACCCCCTGGAGGGAGTATGGCTACACCTTC. It specifies CASTPWREYGYTF. The rearrangement links TRBV5-6 to TRBJ1-2; no clear D gene. The CDR3 is made up of 13 amino acids. Germline V lookup: CDR1 SGHDT, CDR2 YYEEEE. V was clipped by 6 bases and J by 5 bases, with 14 bases between them.

This clone was found once. V and J are TRBV29-1 and TRBJ2-1, with D perhaps TRBD2 (7 bases). V shed 3 bases and J shed 0 bases, with 12 bases lying between them. Germline lookup yields CDR1 SQVTM and CDR2 ANQGSEA. The CDR3 is made up of 15 amino acids. DNA of the CDR3: TGCAGCGTTGAGGGGGGGCAGTACTCCTACAATGAGCAGTTCTTC. It encodes CSVEGGQYSYNEQFF.

The genes are TRBV5-1 and TRBJ2-2; 7 bases are a match to TRBD1. V lost 0 bases, J lost 4 bases, and 3 bases stayed unmatched. The CDR3 consists of 15 residues. Germline CDR1 reads SGHRS; CDR2 reads YFSETQ. The DNA for the CDR3 is TGCGCCAGCAGCTTGGAGACAGGGTTCACCGGGGAGCTGTTTTTT. Translated, it gives CASSLETGFTGELFF.

This clone was observed a single time. V usage is TRBV7-2 and J usage is TRBJ1-2; D remains ambiguous. The CDR3 consists of 16 residues. Germline assignment: CDR1 SGHTA and CDR2 FQGNSA. V dropped 6 bases and J dropped 8 bases, with 25 bases sitting between them. The CDR3 protein is CASRSPEAGRVLGYTF. The CDR3 DNA follows: TGTGCCAGCAGAAGCCCAGAGGCTGGGAGAGTGTTAGGCTACACCTTC.

In this sample, this clone turned up a few times. CDR3 DNA: TGTGCCAGCAGCGAACAACAGGGGGCAGAGACCCAGTACTTC. It specifies CASSEQQGAETQYF. V and J are TRBV11-1 and TRBJ2-5; 9 nucleotides line up with TRBD1. V lost 5 bases, J lost 4 bases, and 5 bases stayed unmatched. Germline V gives CDR1 SGHAT, CDR2 FQDESV (reference sequence). This CDR3 comprises 14 residues.